A single sample gave rise to the 21 T cell receptor beta chains below, sequenced in a study of T-cell memory formation after mild COVID-19. TCRdb used MiXCR to reprocess the 5' RACE reads, holding one entry per CDR3 protein. The table lists 180,000 or so distinct CDR3 sequences, about 9.9% of them singletons, with approximately 3.4% in the top ten. Source material: PBMCs or a T cell subset sorted from them (not recorded which). The receptors here all came from a man between 18 and 35 years old who had mild COVID-19 (a few samples of this study predate the infection). Cell type and time point are not known.

This clonotype was counted a few times. The chain recombines TRBV5-6 with TRBJ2-5, with 14 nucleotides matching TRBD2. V shed 4 bases and J 4 bases; nucleotides not matched to a gene: 3. CDR3 size: 15 residues. CDR1 is SGHDT and CDR2 is YYEEEE in the germline V gene. The chain's CDR3 is CASSRLAGGRETQYF. The CDR3 DNA reads TGTGCCAGCAGCCGACTAGCGGGGGGGCGAGAGACCCAGTACTTC. Full variable domain (remainder filled in from reference TRBV5-6 and TRBJ2-5): DAGVTQSPTHLIKTRGQQVTLRCSPKSGHDTVSWYQQALGQGPQFIFQYYEEEERQRGNFPDRFSGHQFPNYSSELNVNALLLGDSALYLCASSRLAGGRETQYFGPGTRLLVL.

This clonotype was seen only a few times. CDR3 nucleotides: TGCAGTGCTAGAGATCCGGGTCGGGACACTGAAGCTTTCTTT. It specifies CSARDPGRDTEAFF. This chain joins TRBV20-1 and TRBJ1-1; D unresolved. V lost 0 bases to trimming and J lost 3 bases, with 11 bases between them. This CDR3 spans 14 amino acids. The germline gives CDR1 DFQATT, CDR2 SNEGSKA (reference sequence).

The table lists this clonotype with many counts. The DNA for the CDR3 is TGCGCCAGCAGCCAGCACCGTAACAGGGTTAATTCACCCCTCCACTTT. The encoded protein is CASSQHRNRVNSPLHF. The V call is TRBV4-3, the J call TRBJ1-6; a weak D match, TRBD1 (6 bases). From germline, CDR1 is LGHNA and CDR2 YSLEER. V lost 3 bases to trimming and J lost 6 bases, with 15 bases between them. The CDR3 is 16 amino acids.

The rearrangement links TRBV12-3 or TRBV12-4 to TRBJ2-3; TRBD1 agrees at 10 bases. J gave up 5 bases and V 6 bases, and 8 bases lay outside the gene matches. This CDR3 spans 15 amino acids. The CDR3 DNA is TGTGCCAGCAGCCAGGGACAGGGGATAGGAGATACGCAGTATTTT. It encodes CASSQGQGIGDTQYF.

This clonotype was detected only a few times. The genes are TRBV7-8 and TRBJ1-6; D gene unclear. The CDR3 is 12 residues long. Trimming left V 3 bases short and J 14 bases short, with 11 bases between. Germline lookup yields CDR1 SGHVS and CDR2 FQNEAQ. In DNA form, the CDR3 reads TGTGCCAGCAGCTTGGACCGGCTTACCCTCCACTTT. It translates to CASSLDRLTLHF.

This clonotype was found a few times. The V gene is TRBV4-1, the J gene TRBJ1-6; maybe TRBD1 (5 bases). V shed 1 base and J shed 2 bases, with 9 bases lying between them. There are 16 residues in the CDR3. CDR1 and CDR2 from the germline V gene are MGHRA and YSYEKL. The CDR3 coding sequence is TGCGCCAGCAGCCAAGTCGGGACTGCCTATAATTCACCCCTCCACTTT. Amino acids: CASSQVGTAYNSPLHF.

As to this clonotype: A much larger clone lies one base from this, so it may be a read error. The V gene is TRBV27, the J gene TRBJ1-6; D unclear. CDR3 length: 13 residues. V lost 6 bases to trimming and J lost 8 bases, with 11 bases between them. Germline V CDR1 and CDR2: MNHEY, SMNVEV (reference sequence). The CDR3 DNA sequence: TGTGCCAGCAGGTGGGGTGGGTATTCACCCCTCCACTTT. Its protein is CASRWGGYSPLHF.

This chain uses TRBV24-1 with TRBJ2-3; 7 nucleotides agree with TRBD1. The CDR3 has 14 amino acids. The germline V gene has CDR1 KGHDR and CDR2 SFDVKD. The V segment lost 9 bases and the J segment 3 bases; nucleotides outside the gene matches: 8. In DNA, the CDR3 is TGTGCCACCTCCCCCGCGACAGGGACAGATACGCAGTATTTT. This encodes CATSPATGTDTQYF.

Ten or more counts support this clonotype. The rearrangement links TRBV7-6 to TRBJ2-7; D uncertain. In germline, CDR1 is SGHVS, CDR2 FNYEAQ. The CDR3 contains 14 residues. Between the trimmed V and J ends, which lost 0 bases and 0 bases, there was a span of 6 bases. CDR3 in amino acids: CASSLATSSYEQYF. Written as DNA, the CDR3 is TGTGCCAGCAGCTTAGCGACGTCCTCCTACGAGCAGTACTTC.

V usage is TRBV5-6 and J usage is TRBJ1-1, with D hard to call. The CDR3 consists of 13 residues. Trimming left V 1 base short and J 4 bases short, with 8 bases between. Germline V CDR1 and CDR2: SGHDT, YYEEEE. For the CDR3, the DNA is TGTGCCAGCAGCTTGCAACAGATCACTGAAGCTTTCTTT. It yields the protein CASSLQQITEAFF.

This clonotype has only a few counts. The V gene is TRBV6-6, the J gene TRBJ1-3; TRBD1 is a possible D gene (5 bases). Germline V CDR1 and CDR2: MNHNY, SVGAGI (reference sequence). CDR3 length: 16 residues. With 0 bases removed from V and 3 bases from J, the gap between germline ends came to 12 bases. CDR3 bases: TGTGCCAGCAGTTACTCCCAGGGCGGCGGTGGAAACACCATATATTTT. Its translation: CASSYSQGGGGNTIYF.

The CDR3, as DNA: TGTGCCAGCAGTTTAACGGGGAAAGAAAGGGAGCTGTTTTTT. Translated: CASSLTGKERELFF. The chain uses TRBV28 and TRBJ2-2, with a possible D match to TRBD2 (5 bases). The V gene's germline CDR1 is MDHEN and CDR2 SYDVKM. This CDR3 comprises 14 residues. The germline V and J ends were trimmed by 2 bases and 9 bases, with 13 bases remaining between them.

There are a few counts of this clonotype. The rearrangement links TRBV5-1 to TRBJ2-3, with 7 bases lining up with TRBD2. This CDR3 is 16 amino acids long. Germline CDR1 reads SGHRS; CDR2 reads YFSETQ. V gave up 4 bases and J gave up 5 bases; unmatched junction bases: 13. CDR3 bases: TGCGCCAGCAGCCTACCCCGGGGGGAGTCAAGAGATACGCAGTATTTT. Amino acid sequence: CASSLPRGESRDTQYF. The entire variable domain, with the rest obtained from reference TRBV5-1 and TRBJ2-3, is as follows: KAGVTQTPRYLIKTRGQQVTLSCSPISGHRSVSWYQQTPGQGLQFLFEYFSETQRNKGNFPGRFSGRQFSNSRSEMNVSTLELGDSALYLCASSLPRGESRDTQYFGPGTRLTVL.

This clonotype came up a few times. The chain couples TRBV18 to TRBJ2-1; TRBD2 aligns across 7 bases. Germline CDR1 reads KGHSH; CDR2 reads LQKENI. The CDR3 length is 16 residues. The junction had 5 bases not matched to a gene; V was cut back by 3 bases and J by 0 bases. In nucleotides, the CDR3 is TGTGCCAGCTCACCTCTAGCGGTGAGCTCCTACAATGAGCAGTTCTTC. The encoded protein is CASSPLAVSSYNEQFF.

The CDR3 sequence is CAWSPLGSQPQHF. The DNA of the CDR3 is TGTGCCTGGTCCCCCCTCGGGAGTCAGCCCCAGCATTTT. J is TRBJ1-5 and V is TRBV30; D uncertain. Trimming took 5 bases from V and 6 from J, leaving 14 bases between them. Germline V gives CDR1 GTSNPN, CDR2 SVGIG (reference sequence). This CDR3 spans 13 amino acids.

The chain has TRBV11-3 and TRBJ2-1; TRBD2 matches at 13 bases. V was pared by 0 bases and J by 12 bases, with 5 bases of the junction left unmatched. Germline V gene data show CDR1 as SGHNT and CDR2 as YENEEA. The CDR3 covers 15 residues. The CDR3 DNA follows: TGTGCCAGCAGCTTAGAGGGACTAGCGGGGTCCCGGCAGTTCTTC. Its protein is CASSLEGLAGSRQFF. Variable domain in full (rest from reference TRBV11-3 and TRBJ2-1): EAGVVQSPRYKIIEKKQPVAFWCNPISGHNTLYWYLQNLGQGPELLIRYENEEAVDDSQLPKDRFSAERLKGVDSTLKIQPAELGDSAVYLCASSLEGLAGSRQFFGPGTRLTVL.

The sample holds many counts of this clonotype. This chain joins TRBV11-2 and TRBJ2-3; possible D gene TRBD2, 6 bases. The V end lost 0 bases, the J end lost 4 bases, and 11 bases lay between the germline ends. Germline V gives CDR1 SGHAT, CDR2 FQNNGV. The CDR3 covers 15 residues. The CDR3 region has the DNA TGTGCCAGCAGCTTAGACCCCGGGAGTCCAGATACGCAGTATTTT. Amino acids: CASSLDPGSPDTQYF.

The CDR3 loop is CASSLVGTGDGYTF. The CDR3, as DNA: TGTGCCAGCAGCTTAGTGGGGACAGGTGATGGCTACACCTTC. The J gene is TRBJ1-2, the V gene TRBV7-2; 8 bases fit TRBD1. Germline V gene lookup returns CDR1 SGHTA and CDR2 FQGNSA. The CDR3 has 14 amino acids. J gave up 6 bases and V 1 base, and 4 bases lay outside the gene matches.

This clonotype was detected only a few times. This chain connects TRBV6-2 or TRBV6-3 to TRBJ1-2; D is uncertain. Trimming took off 4 bases at V and 2 bases at J, with 8 bases between the two ends. The CDR3 loop spans 13 amino acids. Germline values: CDR1 MNHEY, CDR2 SVGEGT. The CDR3 DNA reads TGTGCCAGCAGTTCGACGGGAAACTATGGCTACACCTTC. It encodes CASSSTGNYGYTF.

This clonotype has at least ten counts. The chain employs TRBV28 and TRBJ2-7; 7 bases are a match to TRBD1. Germline V gene sequence: CDR1 MDHEN, CDR2 SYDVKM. The CDR3 has 18 residues. V was clipped by 4 bases and J by 2 bases; unmatched bases: 17. The CDR3 protein is CASSSYWAPRQGTYEQYV. The CDR3 DNA follows: TGTGCCAGCAGTTCTTATTGGGCCCCTCGACAGGGCACCTACGAGCAGTACGTC.

This clonotype appeared a few times. V is TRBV7-2 and J is TRBJ1-4; TRBD1 matches 8 bases. V lost 6 bases, J lost 7 bases, and 7 bases stayed unmatched. This CDR3 region has 14 residues. CDR1 is SGHTA and CDR2 is FQGNSA in the germline V gene. The CDR3 reads CASRETGVGEKLFF. Here the CDR3 DNA reads TGTGCCAGCAGGGAGACAGGGGTGGGTGAAAAACTGTTTTTT.